The entry that follows covers one TCR beta chain sequence. Antigen unknown. The data are from a study of graft-versus-host responses after intestinal transplantation. Study at large: Transplant recipients had multivisceral, liver-intestinal, or isolated intestinal grafts.

TCRdb's copy holds only in-frame clones and misses some; the assay was immunoSEQ multiplex PCR. The sample lists about 110,000 clones, roughly 86% seen once, with around 0.76% in the top ten. Sequencing used unstimulated CD4+ T cells sorted from spleen or lymph node cells, obtained before transplant. The sequence was obtained from a human donor who was the organ donor for an intestinal transplant.

The CDR3 DNA reads TGTGCCAGCAGCTTAGCGCCTGGGGGGCGAGAGACCCAGTACTTC. Translating gives CASSLAPGGRETQYF. The rearrangement uses TRBV7-9 and TRBJ2-5; tentatively, D is TRBD1 or TRBD2 (6 bases each). This CDR3 has 15 amino acids. Germline CDR1 and CDR2: SEHNR and FQNEAQ (reference sequence). V was shortened by 0 bases and J by 4 bases, with 12 bases between the two germline ends.